Each of the 5 T cell receptor beta chains below was sequenced from the same sample in a study of blood T cell repertoires in COVID-19. The method was immunoSEQ multiplex PCR; TCRdb's version includes in-frame clones alone and lacks a portion of them. The sample has approximately 360,000 clones, 85% to 90% seen once; the top ten hold around 0.97%. Sequenced input: PBMCs or T cells enriched from blood (not recorded which). Source of these receptors: a woman in her thirties with acute COVID-19.

The rearrangement joins TRBV3-1 (or the pseudogene TRBV3-2) to TRBJ1-6, with no clear D. Deletions cut 5 bases from V and 10 bases from J, with 12 bases between. Germline V CDR1 and CDR2: LGHDT, YNNKEL (reference sequence). This CDR3 spans 13 amino acids. The CDR3 DNA follows: TGTGCCAGCAGCGACCGGGTATGGTCACCCCTCCACTTT. Its translation is CASSDRVWSPLHF.

The V gene is TRBV7-2, the J gene TRBJ2-1; 13 nucleotides match TRBD2. The CDR3 length is 17 residues. Germline trimming cut 5 bases from V and 3 bases from J; bases unmatched to any gene: 7. Per germline, CDR1 SGHTA and CDR2 FQGNSA. The CDR3 DNA is TGTGCCAGCAGCCTAAGGACTAGCGGGGGCATCTACAATGAGCAGTTCTTC. Translated: CASSLRTSGGIYNEQFF.

This chain uses TRBV7-9 with TRBJ1-6, with D possibly being TRBD1 (5 bases). The CDR3 is made up of 18 amino acids. Looked up from germline, CDR1 is SEHNR and CDR2 is FQNEAQ (reference sequence). Trimming pared 5 bases from V and 9 bases from J, leaving 26 bases between. The CDR3 is CASSTQQDRRGGVSPLHF. The CDR3 nucleotides read TGTGCCAGCAGCACGCAACAGGACCGGAGGGGAGGGGTTTCACCCCTCCACTTT.

The J gene is TRBJ1-1, the V gene TRBV5-1; perhaps TRBD1 as D (6 bases). The CDR3 length is 16 residues. Trimming removed 4 bases at V and 4 bases at J, with 20 bases between. Germline CDR1 SGHRS, CDR2 YFSETQ. In DNA form, the CDR3 reads TGCGCCAGCAGCCACCTTACACAGGGTGTGGGCACTGAAGCTTTCTTT. It is translated as CASSHLTQGVGTEAFF.

This chain's CDR3 is CASSLAGNTEAFF. DNA for the CDR3: TGTGCCAGCAGCTTAGCCGGGAACACTGAAGCTTTCTTT. The rearrangement links TRBV7-3 to TRBJ1-1; unclear D gene. This CDR3 has 13 residues. From germline, CDR1 is SGHTA and CDR2 FQGTGA. V gave up 2 bases and J gave up 1 base, with 5 bases separating them.